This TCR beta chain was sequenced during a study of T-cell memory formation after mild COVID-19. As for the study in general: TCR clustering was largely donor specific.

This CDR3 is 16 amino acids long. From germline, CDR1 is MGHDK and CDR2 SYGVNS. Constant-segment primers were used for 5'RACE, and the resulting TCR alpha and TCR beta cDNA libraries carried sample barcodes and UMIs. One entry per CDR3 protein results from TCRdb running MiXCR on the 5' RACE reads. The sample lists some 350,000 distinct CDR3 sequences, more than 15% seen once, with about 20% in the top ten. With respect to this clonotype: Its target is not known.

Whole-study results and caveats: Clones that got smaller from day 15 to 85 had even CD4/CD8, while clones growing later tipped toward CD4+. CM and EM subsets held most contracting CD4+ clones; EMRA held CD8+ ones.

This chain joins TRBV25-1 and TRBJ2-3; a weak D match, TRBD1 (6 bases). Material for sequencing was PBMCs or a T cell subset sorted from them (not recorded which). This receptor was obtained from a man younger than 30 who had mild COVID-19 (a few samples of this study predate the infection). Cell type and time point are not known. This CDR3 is CAARPGGGLSTDTQYF. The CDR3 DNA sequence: TGTGCAGCACGTCCGGGTGGGGGCCTAAGCACAGATACGCAGTATTTT.